This TCR beta chain is from a study of sequential checkpoint blockade in melanoma. Whole-study context: Maintenance nivolumab came after either treatment sequence. After nivolumab or ipilimumab alone, about two dozen patients had week-13 rebiopsies. Broader study findings: Response in arm A was associated with pretreatment TIL clonality.

The sample's treatment: randomized to nivolumab then ipilimumab (arm A) or the reverse (arm B). Patients had received no earlier DNA-damaging chemotherapy. V was pared by 6 bases and J by 0 bases, with 21 bases between. The CDR3 loop spans 18 amino acids. Germline V gene lookup returns CDR1 MNHGY and CDR2 SAAAGT. Sequenced by immunoSEQ multiplex PCR; TCRdb stores in-frame clones only, minus some. The sample lists about 3,200 clones, roughly 22% occurring once. Note on this clone: Its target is unknown.

This TCR derives from a human donor with melanoma. This specimen consisted of tumor tissue (inferred from file names), obtained from a patient given nivolumab and ipilimumab in sequence. The V call is TRBV6-8, the J call TRBJ1-5; D possibly corresponds to TRBD1 (6 bases). The chain's CDR3 is CASRSTGQILHSNQPQHF. The CDR3 coding sequence is TGTGCCAGCAGGTCGACAGGACAGATACTTCATAGCAATCAGCCCCAGCATTTT.